Below, 22 T cell receptor beta chains from the same sample are listed, as sequenced in a study of T cells after yellow fever vaccination. In TCRdb, the 5' RACE reads were re-called with MiXCR into one record per CDR3 protein. This sample has 300,000 to 350,000 distinct CDR3 sequences, with about 4% found just once. This sample comprised PBMCs, obtained 5 days after the yellow fever booster vaccination. These TCRs come from a man aged 18-30 years who received the YFV17D yellow fever vaccine.

The chain carries TRBV15 and TRBJ2-5; D may be TRBD2 (5 bases). CDR3 length equals 13 residues. CDR1 LNHNV and CDR2 YYDKDF come from the germline V gene (reference sequence). V shed 9 bases and J shed 5 bases, with 16 bases lying between them. The CDR3, as DNA: TGTGCCACACGACTCCCGGGAAAGGAGACCCAGTACTTC. Its protein is CATRLPGKETQYF.

The sample holds a few counts of this clonotype. The chain has TRBV5-1 and TRBJ2-5; 9 nucleotides agree with TRBD1. Germline values: CDR1 SGHRS, CDR2 YFSETQ. The J segment lost 4 bases and the V segment lost 0 bases, leaving 10 bases of the junction unmatched. This CDR3 is built from 17 residues. The chain's CDR3 is CASSLAPSRQGGETQYF. CDR3 bases: TGCGCCAGCAGCTTGGCACCCAGTCGACAGGGGGGAGAGACCCAGTACTTC. The full variable domain, rest sourced from reference TRBV5-1 and TRBJ2-5, is KAGVTQTPRYLIKTRGQQVTLSCSPISGHRSVSWYQQTPGQGLQFLFEYFSETQRNKGNFPGRFSGRQFSNSRSEMNVSTLELGDSALYLCASSLAPSRQGGETQYFGPGTRLLVL.

This clonotype was observed a handful of times. The genes are TRBV13 and TRBJ2-7, with 7 bases lining up with TRBD2. V dropped 5 bases and J dropped 5; count of bases not matched to a gene: 9. Germline V lookup: CDR1 PRHDT, CDR2 FYEKMQ (reference sequence). This CDR3 region has 14 residues. The DNA of the CDR3 is TGTGCCAGCAGCGGATTAGCGGGCGGGCACGAGCAGTACGTC. It specifies CASSGLAGGHEQYV.

The chain combines TRBV5-1 with TRBJ2-1; D assignment may be TRBD1 or TRBD2 (7 bases each). Trimming shortened V by 4 bases and J by 3 bases, and 14 bases separated the two germline ends. CDR3 size: 15 residues. Per germline, CDR1 SGHRS and CDR2 YFSETQ. CDR3 sequence: CASSPGGQSYNEQFF. Here the CDR3 DNA reads TGCGCCAGCAGCCCGGGGGGACAGAGCTACAATGAGCAGTTCTTC.

The rearrangement joins TRBV7-2 to TRBJ2-5; D remains ambiguous. V gave up 1 base and J gave up 0 bases, with 9 bases separating them. This CDR3 has 15 residues. Germline values: CDR1 SGHTA, CDR2 FQGNSA. CDR3 sequence reads: CASSLGASNQETQYF. The CDR3 coding sequence is TGTGCCAGCAGCTTAGGGGCAAGTAACCAAGAGACCCAGTACTTC.

The rearrangement links TRBV7-8 to TRBJ1-2; D unclear. Trimming stripped 5 bases from V and 7 bases from J, with 14 bases between. Germline loops: CDR1 SGHVS, CDR2 FQNEAQ. The CDR3 is 13 amino acids. In DNA form, the CDR3 reads TGTGCCAGCAGCCCACGGGTTAGTGCTGGCTACACCTTC. Protein: CASSPRVSAGYTF.

CDR3 region: CASSQGGGTTTEQYF. Written as DNA, the CDR3 is TGTGCCAGCAGCCAGGGCGGGGGGACCACCACCGAGCAGTACTTC. This sequence joins TRBV3-1 and TRBJ2-7; 8 bases fit TRBD2. V trimming: 3 bases; J trimming: 6 bases; junction bases outside the gene matches: 10. The CDR3 spans 15 residues. CDR1 and CDR2 (germline): LGHDT, YNNKEL (reference sequence).

This clonotype was picked up a small number of times. This chain joins TRBV10-3 and TRBJ1-2, with 8 bases aligning to TRBD1. The germline CDR1 and CDR2 sequences are ENHRY and SYGVKD. J gave up 3 bases and V 7 bases, and 4 bases lay outside the gene matches. This CDR3 has 13 residues. CDR3 in DNA: TGTGCCATCATGAAGGGACAGGACTATGGCTACACCTTC. It is translated as CAIMKGQDYGYTF.

In its sample, this clonotype was seen many times. This chain links TRBV4-1 with TRBJ1-1; D remains ambiguous. The germline gives CDR1 MGHRA, CDR2 YSYEKL. V was cut by 4 bases and J by 5 bases, with 26 bases left in between. The CDR3 spans 18 residues. CDR3 sequence: CASSRFSSSPLPGTEAFF. Here the CDR3 DNA reads TGCGCCAGCAGCCGTTTTTCGAGCTCACCCCTGCCCGGGACTGAAGCTTTCTTT.

This chain uses TRBV7-3 with TRBJ2-3; 10 positions match TRBD2. Germline-derived CDR1 and CDR2 are SGHTA and FQGTGA. The CDR3 is 15 amino acids. The V gene end was trimmed by 5 bases and the J gene end by 5 bases; junction bases not matched to a gene: 7. This CDR3 is CASSPLAGGGDTQYF. The CDR3 DNA sequence: TGTGCCAGCAGCCCATTAGCGGGGGGAGGAGATACGCAGTATTTT. The whole variable domain, filled in from reference TRBV7-3 and TRBJ2-3, reads GAGVSQTPSNKVTEKGKYVELRCDPISGHTALYWYRQSLGQGPEFLIYFQGTGAADDSGLPNDRFFAVRPEGSVSTLKIQRTERGDSAVYLCASSPLAGGGDTQYFGPGTRLTVL.

The chain links TRBV25-1 to TRBJ1-6, with a tentative D call TRBD1 (6 bases). V lost 8 bases and J lost 13, with 18 bases in between. The CDR3 is 13 residues long. Germline V CDR1 and CDR2: MGHDK, SYGVNS. The CDR3 DNA reads as TGTGCCAGCCGCCGGGACACAGACGGGCCCCTCCACTTT. Translated: CASRRDTDGPLHF.

The table lists this clonotype with a few counts. V usage is TRBV28 and J usage is TRBJ2-7; 8 nucleotides agree with TRBD1. CDR3 length: 14 amino acids. Germline CDR1 reads MDHEN; CDR2 reads SYDVKM. The CDR3 DNA sequence: TGTGCCAGCAGTTTATCGGGCAGGGGGCCACATTTCACCGTC. It codes for CASSLSGRGPHFTV.

This clonotype was seen only a few times. The chain couples TRBV2 to TRBJ2-1; D not resolved. The V end lost 9 bases, the J end lost 1 base, and 10 bases lay between the germline ends. Looked up from germline, CDR1 is SNHLY and CDR2 is FYNNEI. The CDR3 has 13 amino acids. The CDR3 bases are TGTGCCAGTAATTTATGGTCCTACAATGAGCAGTTCTTC. Translating it yields CASNLWSYNEQFF.

This clonotype was counted a few times. In nucleotides, the CDR3 is TGTGCCAGCAGCTTAGGAGTCGGGGGCTACGAGCAGTACTTC. It is translated as CASSLGVGGYEQYF. The chain is built from TRBV7-6 and TRBJ2-7, with D perhaps matching TRBD2 (6 bases). Trimming left V 1 base short and J 3 bases short, with 10 bases between. CDR1 is SGHVS and CDR2 is FNYEAQ in the germline V gene. This CDR3 is built from 14 residues.

This clonotype was seen only a few times. This sequence joins TRBV4-1 and TRBJ2-3; 8 positions match TRBD2. This CDR3 contains 15 residues. V shed 0 bases, J shed 2 bases, and the junction held 1 base outside the gene matches. CDR1 MGHRA and CDR2 YSYEKL come from the germline V gene. Here the CDR3 DNA reads TGCGCCAGCAGCCAAGAAGCGGGGGTCACAGATACGCAGTATTTT. This translates into CASSQEAGVTDTQYF.

This clonotype has only a few counts. This chain uses TRBV6-2 or TRBV6-3 with TRBJ1-5; D gene ambiguous. Germline CDR1 MNHEY, CDR2 SVGEGT. CDR3 length: 13 amino acids. The V gene lost 2 bases and the J gene lost 7 bases, with 9 bases spanning the gap. The CDR3, as DNA: TGTGCCAGCAGTTACGATCTGGGGCAGCCCCAGCATTTT. It yields the protein CASSYDLGQPQHF.

This clonotype was found a few times. The chain couples TRBV29-1 to TRBJ1-1, with 7 bases that match TRBD1. Germline loops: CDR1 SQVTM, CDR2 ANQGSEA. CDR3 length equals 14 residues. Trimming at V came to 4 bases and at J to 3 bases, leaving 8 bases not matched to a gene. The CDR3: CSVVYSRGDTEAFF. The CDR3 DNA reads as TGCAGCGTTGTTTACAGCAGGGGGGACACTGAAGCTTTCTTT.

This clonotype was observed a few times. The V and J genes are TRBV3-1 and TRBJ2-3, with 14 bases aligning to TRBD2. The CDR3 extends over 18 amino acids. The germline V gene encodes CDR1 LGHDT and CDR2 YNNKEL (reference sequence). V trimming: 4 bases; J trimming: 1 base; junction bases outside the gene matches: 7. CDR3 in amino acids: CASSLLSGLAGGTDTQYF. As DNA, the CDR3 is TGTGCCAGCAGCCTCCTATCGGGACTAGCGGGGGGCACAGATACGCAGTATTTT.

This clonotype was counted between two and nine times. The chain combines TRBV14 with TRBJ1-3; D unresolved. V shed 6 bases and J shed 0 bases, with 9 bases lying between them. From germline, CDR1 is SGHDN and CDR2 FVKESK. This CDR3 is 14 amino acids long. This chain's CDR3 is CASRVTGSGNTIYF. The CDR3 nucleotides read TGTGCCAGCAGGGTTACCGGCTCTGGAAACACCATATATTTT.

The J gene is TRBJ1-5, the V gene TRBV27; no reliable D call. This CDR3 spans 14 amino acids. Trimming took off 3 bases at V and 3 bases at J, with 9 bases between the two ends. Germline-derived CDR1 and CDR2 are MNHEY and SMNVEV (reference sequence). The CDR3 protein is CASSLLGVNQPQHF. The CDR3 DNA is TGTGCCAGCAGTTTGCTAGGAGTCAATCAGCCCCAGCATTTT.

This clonotype was seen more than once but under ten times. The J gene is TRBJ2-2, the V gene TRBV29-1, with 8 bases identical to TRBD1. The J segment lost 2 bases and the V segment lost 7 bases, leaving 6 bases of the junction unmatched. The CDR3 extends over 14 amino acids. The germline gives CDR1 SQVTM, CDR2 ANQGSEA. The CDR3 here is CSAETGVNTGELFF. The CDR3 DNA sequence: TGCAGCGCAGAGACAGGGGTCAACACCGGGGAGCTGTTTTTT.

This clonotype was counted many times. The rearrangement uses TRBV28 and TRBJ2-7, with 8 bases identical to TRBD1. The V gene's germline CDR1 is MDHEN and CDR2 SYDVKM. This CDR3 is 15 amino acids long. Trimming cost V 5 bases and J 4 bases; bases outside gene matches: 10. The CDR3 here is CASSPRSDRAYEQYV. CDR3 sequence (DNA): TGTGCCAGCAGTCCCCGATCGGACAGGGCTTACGAGCAGTACGTC.